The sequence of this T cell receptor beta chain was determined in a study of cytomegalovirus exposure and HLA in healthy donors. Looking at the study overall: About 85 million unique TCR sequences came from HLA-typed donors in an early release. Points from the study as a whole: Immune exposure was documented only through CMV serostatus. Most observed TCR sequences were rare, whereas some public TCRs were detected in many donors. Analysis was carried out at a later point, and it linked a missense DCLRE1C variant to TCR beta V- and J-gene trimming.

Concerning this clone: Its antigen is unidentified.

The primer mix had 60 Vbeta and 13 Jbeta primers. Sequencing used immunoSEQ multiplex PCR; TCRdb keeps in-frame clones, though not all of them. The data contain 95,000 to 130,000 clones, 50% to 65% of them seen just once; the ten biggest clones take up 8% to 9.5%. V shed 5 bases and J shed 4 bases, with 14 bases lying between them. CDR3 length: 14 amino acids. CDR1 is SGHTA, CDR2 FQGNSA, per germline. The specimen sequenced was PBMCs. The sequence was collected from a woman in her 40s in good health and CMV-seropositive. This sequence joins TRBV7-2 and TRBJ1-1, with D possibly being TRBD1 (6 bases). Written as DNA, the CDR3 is TGTGCCAGCAGCCACCCAGGGGTCGGCACTGAAGCTTTCTTT. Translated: CASSHPGVGTEAFF.